The sequence of this T cell receptor (beta chain) was determined in a study of OX40 agonist ivuxolimab in advanced cancers. As regards this clone: Its antigen is as yet unknown.

Clones were sequenced by immunoSEQ multiplex PCR, and TCRdb holds only the in-frame ones, with some missing. This sample has about 82,000 clones, with roughly 92% found just once. Regarding the study as a whole: Near-lowest levels of clonal expansion characterized partial responders at 0.1-3.0 mg/kg.

The CDR3 is made up of 15 amino acids. The germline gives CDR1 MNHEY, CDR2 SMNVEV (reference sequence). The ends were cut back, 3 bases at V and 4 bases at J, with 15 bases in the middle. The chain has TRBV27 and TRBJ1-1; a possible D gene is TRBD1 (5 bases). Sequenced here: CD4+ or CD8+ T cells sorted from blood, sampled in a trial of the OX40 agonist ivuxolimab. The sequence derives from an adult with an advanced solid tumor such as melanoma, head and neck, liver or kidney cancer. Written as DNA, the CDR3 is TGTGCCAGCAGTTTTTGGCAGGGCGGCCGCACTGAAGCTTTCTTT. Encoded protein: CASSFWQGGRTEAFF.